The rows below give T cell receptor beta chains drawn from one sample of a study of blood T cells in healthy people across ages. TCRdb reprocessed the 5' RACE reads via MiXCR and lists one record per CDR3 protein. This sample has about 1 million distinct CDR3 sequences, with 40% to 50% found just once. Specimen: blood. The origin of the receptors is a woman in her fifties or sixties in good health. Both conserved end residues are part of each CDR3. A D gene is named only where the DNA matches it firmly. Expanded clones are given a class, and other clones once, few, many or no size at all.

d_call	j_call	v_call	clone_size	cdr3_length	cdr3_aa	cdr3_nt
TRBD2	TRBJ2-1	TRBV20-1	NA	15	CSATSSGRPGNEQFF	TGCAGTGCTACCTCTAGCGGGCGACCAGGGAATGAGCAGTTCTTC
TRBD2	TRBJ2-3	TRBV3-1	NA	16	CASTSAGGPLGDTQYF	TGTGCCTCCACGTCAGCGGGAGGGCCGTTAGGTGATACGCAGTATTTT
NA	TRBJ1-4	TRBV7-6	NA	14	CASSLESGNEKLFF	TGTGCCAGCAGCTTAGAAAGCGGAAATGAAAAACTGTTTTTT
NA	TRBJ2-2	TRBV20-1	NA	14	CSAREGVATGELFF	TGCAGTGCTAGAGAGGGGGTGGCCACCGGGGAGCTGTTTTTT
NA	TRBJ2-7	TRBV10-1	NA	13	CASSESGYGEQYF	TGCGCCAGCAGTGAGTCGGGCTATGGTGAGCAGTACTTC
NA	TRBJ2-1	TRBV2	NA	13	CASIAERVREQFF	TGTGCCAGCATTGCAGAGAGGGTGCGTGAGCAGTTCTTC
NA	TRBJ2-3	TRBV7-8	NA	16	CASSKRTAWTTDTQYF	TGTGCCAGCAGCAAAAGGACAGCCTGGACCACAGATACGCAGTATTTT
NA	TRBJ2-5	TRBV7-8	few	13	CASSAGHQETQYF	TGTGCCAGCAGCGCAGGGCACCAAGAGACCCAGTACTTC
TRBD1	TRBJ2-4	TRBV12-3/TRBV12-4	few	15	CASRMTGGAKNIQYF	TGTGCCAGCAGGATGACAGGGGGGGCCAAAAACATTCAGTACTTC
NA	TRBJ2-3	TRBV6-1	NA	15	CASSSRRGSTDTQYF	TGTGCCAGCAGTTCCCGTCGCGGCTCCACAGATACGCAGTATTTT
NA	TRBJ2-1	TRBV20-1	few	11	CSAPIFDEQFF	TGCAGTGCGCCGATCTTCGATGAGCAGTTCTTC
NA	TRBJ2-3	TRBV16	NA	12	CAGSQGTDTQYF	TGTGCCGGCAGCCAAGGCACAGATACGCAGTATTTT
TRBD1	TRBJ1-2	TRBV28	NA	15	CASRDVRDRGFSYTF	TGTGCCAGCAGAGATGTCCGGGACAGGGGATTCAGCTACACCTTC
NA	TRBJ2-7	TRBV28	few	14	CASRSQGTYHEQYF	TGTGCCAGCAGATCCCAGGGGACGTACCACGAGCAGTACTTC
TRBD1	TRBJ2-1	TRBV5-1	few	15	CASSHTGDSYNEQFF	TGCGCCAGCAGCCATACAGGGGACTCCTACAATGAGCAGTTCTTC
NA	TRBJ2-7	TRBV6-5	once	13	CASSAGLQHEQYF	TGTGCCAGCAGCGCAGGGTTGCAGCACGAGCAGTACTTC
NA	TRBJ2-5	TRBV29-1	few	11	CSVDSGSTQYF	TGCAGCGTTGATTCGGGTAGTACCCAGTACTTC
NA	TRBJ2-5	TRBV5-6	NA	15	CASSLGISGQETQYF	TGTGCCAGCAGCTTGGGGATTAGCGGTCAAGAGACCCAGTACTTC
TRBD2	TRBJ2-1	TRBV20-1	NA	13	CSAKTSGYNEQFF	TGCAGTGCCAAGACTAGCGGGTACAATGAGCAGTTCTTC
TRBD1	TRBJ2-7	TRBV5-1	NA	16	CASSFGWGQSFYEQYF	TGCGCCAGCAGCTTTGGTTGGGGACAGAGTTTCTACGAGCAGTACTTC
TRBD2	TRBJ2-7	TRBV14	NA	17	CASSLLAGLGSYNEQYF	TGTGCCAGCAGCCTACTAGCGGGGTTGGGTTCCTACAATGAGCAGTACTTC
NA	TRBJ2-1	TRBV13	NA	14	CASSLMARYNEQFF	TGTGCCAGCAGCTTAATGGCGAGGTACAATGAGCAGTTCTTC
TRBD2	TRBJ2-7	TRBV28	once	13	CASHGREVYEQYF	TGTGCCAGTCACGGGCGGGAGGTTTACGAGCAGTACTTC
TRBD2	TRBJ2-3	TRBV20-1	few	15	CSARDPSGTRDTQYF	TGCAGTGCTAGAGATCCTAGCGGGACTCGGGATACGCAGTATTTT
NA	TRBJ2-1	TRBV5-1	NA	15	CASSLNSANRNEQFF	TGCGCCAGCAGCTTGAACAGCGCTAACCGGAATGAGCAGTTCTTC
NA	TRBJ1-4	TRBV7-3	few	15	CASSLTGRRDEKLFF	TGTGCCAGCAGCTTAACAGGGAGAAGGGATGAAAAACTGTTTTTT
NA	TRBJ2-5	TRBV7-9	NA	14	CASSPDSYQETQYF	TGTGCCAGCAGCCCCGACTCATACCAAGAGACCCAGTACTTC
NA	TRBJ2-7	TRBV20-1	NA	10	CSAHFGRQYF	TGCAGTGCCCATTTTGGCCGGCAGTACTTC
NA	TRBJ1-5	TRBV9	few	14	CASSVGTYDQPQHF	TGTGCCAGCAGCGTAGGCACTTACGACCAGCCCCAGCATTTT
NA	TRBJ2-7	TRBV6-2/TRBV6-3	few	13	CASGAPGRYEQYF	TGTGCCAGCGGAGCCCCCGGGAGATACGAGCAGTACTTC
NA	TRBJ1-1	TRBV29-1	NA	14	CSVLGGIPNTEAFF	TGCAGCGTTTTGGGAGGTATTCCGAACACTGAAGCTTTCTTT
NA	TRBJ2-3	TRBV28	few	16	CASSLDSRLSADTQYF	TGTGCCAGCAGTTTAGACTCCCGGCTATCAGCAGATACGCAGTATTTT
NA	TRBJ2-3	TRBV9	NA	15	CASSLVGGKTDTQYF	TGTGCCAGCAGCCTCGTAGGGGGGAAGACAGATACGCAGTATTTT
NA	TRBJ2-1	TRBV12-3/TRBV12-4	few	14	CASRGRGLGNEQFF	TGTGCCAGCAGGGGCAGGGGCCTTGGGAATGAGCAGTTCTTC
NA	TRBJ2-7	TRBV7-8	many	14	CASSLIAKKGEQYF	TGTGCCAGCAGCTTAATAGCGAAGAAGGGGGAGCAGTACTTC
TRBD1	TRBJ1-1	TRBV29-1	NA	12	CSVVRGRGEAFF	TGCAGCGTTGTCAGGGGGCGCGGTGAAGCTTTCTTT
NA	TRBJ2-7	TRBV12-3/TRBV12-4	few	13	CASSPQVNYEQYF	TGTGCCAGCAGCCCGCAGGTTAATTACGAGCAGTACTTC
TRBD2	TRBJ2-7	TRBV29-1	NA	19	CSVEGRTSGIVGSSYEQYF	TGCAGCGTTGAAGGTAGGACTAGCGGGATCGTCGGGAGCTCCTACGAGCAGTACTTC
TRBD1	TRBJ1-2	TRBV6-1	NA	18	CASSAADRGPPGLYGYTF	TGTGCCAGCAGTGCCGCGGACAGGGGGCCTCCGGGGCTCTATGGCTACACCTTC
NA	TRBJ2-7	TRBV11-2	NA	17	CASNSLSGWRAPYEQYF	TGTGCCAGCAACTCCCTCTCCGGGTGGCGGGCGCCCTACGAGCAGTACTTC
TRBD2	TRBJ2-4	TRBV20-1	NA	17	CSARDLPGLVRKNIQYF	TGCAGTGCTAGAGACCTGCCGGGACTAGTACGTAAAAACATTCAGTACTTC
TRBD2	TRBJ2-3	TRBV27	few	15	CASSWTSPATDTQYF	TGTGCCAGCAGTTGGACTAGCCCCGCCACAGATACGCAGTATTTT
TRBD1	TRBJ1-3	TRBV10-3	NA	16	CAISSRRDSVGNTIYF	TGTGCCATCAGTTCAAGAAGGGACAGCGTTGGAAACACCATATATTTT
TRBD1	TRBJ1-2	TRBV2	few	13	CASRGQVNYGYTF	TGTGCCAGCAGGGGACAGGTTAACTATGGCTACACCTTC
TRBD2	TRBJ2-5	TRBV27	NA	15	CASTPRLAGGGEQYF	TGTGCCAGCACTCCGAGACTAGCGGGAGGGGGTGAGCAGTACTTC
NA	TRBJ2-7	TRBV4-1	few	15	CASSQTRTNTWEQYF	TGCGCCAGCAGCCAGACCCGGACTAACACGTGGGAGCAGTACTTC
NA	TRBJ1-4	TRBV27	NA	16	CASSLSGWGTNEKLFF	TGTGCCAGCAGTTTATCGGGCTGGGGAACTAATGAAAAACTGTTTTTT
NA	TRBJ2-1	TRBV27	NA	13	CASSQLNYNEQFF	TGTGCCAGCAGCCAACTCAATTACAATGAGCAGTTCTTC
NA	TRBJ2-1	TRBV12-3/TRBV12-4	NA	13	CASSLEGPYQQFF	TGTGCCAGCAGTTTAGAGGGCCCATATCAGCAGTTCTTC
TRBD2	TRBJ2-1	TRBV9	NA	19	CASSPGLAGARGSYNEQFF	TGTGCCAGCAGCCCGGGACTAGCGGGAGCCCGGGGCTCCTACAATGAGCAGTTCTTC
NA	TRBJ2-7	TRBV7-9	few	15	CASSPRTEPTKEQYF	TGTGCCAGCAGCCCGCGGACAGAACCAACTAAGGAGCAGTACTTC
TRBD1	TRBJ2-3	TRBV29-1	NA	14	CSVETGGSTDTQYF	TGCAGCGTTGAGACAGGGGGGAGCACAGATACGCAGTATTTT
NA	TRBJ1-3	TRBV29-1	few	14	CSVVPGDSGNTIYF	TGCAGCGTTGTGCCGGGGGACTCTGGAAACACCATATATTTT
NA	TRBJ2-3	TRBV4-2	many	13	CASSQERGDTQYF	TGTGCCAGCAGCCAAGAGAGAGGAGATACGCAGTATTTT
NA	TRBJ1-1	TRBV20-1	NA	12	CSARIPGTEAFF	TGCAGTGCTAGAATCCCGGGGACTGAAGCTTTCTTT
TRBD2	TRBJ2-4	TRBV6-5	NA	16	CTSSYSSWGEGTEQYF	TGTACCAGCAGTTACTCGAGCTGGGGGGAGGGTACTGAGCAGTACTTC